The rows below give T cell receptor beta chains drawn from one sample of a study of cytomegalovirus exposure and HLA in healthy donors. The data were produced by immunoSEQ multiplex PCR, yet TCRdb's version contains in-frame clones alone and is incomplete. The sample has under 200,000 clones, about 12% seen once; the top ten hold 7.8%. Sequencing was carried out using PBMCs. The receptors stem from a man aged 50-59 years in good health and CMV-seropositive. Both conserved end residues are part of each CDR3. D genes are given only for firm matches. Size values are once, few and many counts, or a class for expanded clones, and some rows have none.

j_call	clone_size	v_call	d_call	cdr3_aa	cdr3_nt
TRBJ2-1	few	TRBV7-8	NA	CASSPGRGYYNEQFF	TGTGCCAGCAGCCCTGGGAGGGGGTACTACAATGAGCAGTTCTTC
TRBJ1-2	few	TRBV7-9	TRBD1	CASSSNPGTGSYGYTF	TGTGCCAGCAGCTCGAACCCCGGGACAGGGTCCTATGGCTACACCTTC
TRBJ1-5	NA	TRBV19	NA	CASSIVGGAGHQPQHF	TGTGCCAGTAGTATTGTCGGCGGGGCAGGCCATCAGCCCCAGCATTTT
TRBJ2-3	NA	TRBV27	TRBD2	CASSRPGLATSTDTQYF	TGTGCCAGCAGTCGCCCGGGACTAGCGACTAGCACAGATACGCAGTATTTT
TRBJ1-4	few	TRBV9	NA	CASSATGPEKLFF	TGTGCCAGCAGCGCTACAGGGCCTGAAAAACTGTTTTTT
TRBJ1-6	NA	TRBV7-9	NA	CASSSSNGLAYNSPLHF	TGTGCCAGCAGCTCGAGCAATGGTTTAGCCTATAATTCACCCCTCCACTTT
TRBJ1-1	NA	TRBV5-6	NA	CASRWGGGNTEAFF	TGTGCCAGCAGATGGGGCGGGGGAAACACTGAAGCTTTCTTT
TRBJ2-5	NA	TRBV4-2	TRBD2	CASSQGRGGGETQYF	TGTGCCAGCAGCCAAGGACGGGGGGGAGGAGAGACCCAGTACTTC
TRBJ2-3	few	TRBV30	NA	CAWSVGQGKDTQYF	TGTGCCTGGAGTGTAGGGCAGGGGAAAGATACGCAGTATTTT
TRBJ2-1	few	TRBV7-2	NA	CASSLGHVSSYNEQFF	TGTGCCAGCAGCCTCGGACACGTGAGCTCCTACAATGAGCAGTTCTTC
TRBJ1-1	few	TRBV5-1	NA	CASSPRTVMNTEAFF	TGCGCCAGCAGCCCAAGGACAGTTATGAACACTGAAGCTTTCTTT
TRBJ1-2	NA	TRBV5-6	NA	CASSLGAYGYTF	TGTGCCAGCAGCTTGGGGGCCTATGGCTACACCTTC
TRBJ1-6	NA	TRBV9	NA	CASSVLREGESPLHF	TGTGCCAGCAGCGTCCTACGAGAAGGGGAATCACCCCTCCACTTT
TRBJ2-5	NA	TRBV9	TRBD2	CASSDRLAGGVETQYF	TGTGCCAGCAGCGACCGACTAGCGGGGGGGGTCGAGACCCAGTACTTC
TRBJ2-5	few	TRBV30	NA	CAWSRPQGRETQYF	TGTGCCTGGAGTCGACCCCAGGGGCGCGAGACCCAGTACTTC
TRBJ1-6	NA	TRBV30	NA	CAWSVTGVSPLHF	TGTGCCTGGAGTGTAACAGGAGTTTCACCCCTCCACTTT
TRBJ1-3	few	TRBV13	NA	CASSFLQVSGNTIYF	TGTGCCAGCAGCTTCCTACAGGTCTCTGGAAACACCATATATTTT
TRBJ1-5	few	TRBV6-1	NA	CASSDTSGSGPQHF	TGTGCCAGCAGTGATACGAGCGGTTCGGGGCCCCAGCATTTT